This T cell receptor (gamma chain) was captured in a study of gamma-delta chains in newborns, infants, children. TCRdb re-called the reads via CATT. The table has over a thousand gamma-chain clones, 3.5% to 5% seen once. CDR1 GITISATS and CDR2 ISYDGTV come from the germline V gene (reference sequence). This CDR3 is 17 amino acids long. On this clone itself: Possible read error: a much larger clone is one base away. Other DNA sequences from this sample encode an identical CDR3 as well.

The chain recombines TRGV9 with TRGJP. What was sequenced was blood. The sequence was collected from a child who was a newborn, infant or young child, either healthy, febrile or measles-vaccinated (not recorded which). DNA for the CDR3: TGTGCCTTGTGGGAGGTGCATTCAGAGTTGGGCAAAAAAATCAAGGTATTC. This gives the protein CALWEVHSELGKKIKVF.